The sequence of this TCR beta chain was determined in a study of T cells in Graves' hyperthyroidism and ophthalmopathy. Study-level background: Specimen type is peripheral blood, collected at initial diagnosis prior to any treatment. Whole-study results and caveats: From stable hyperthyroidism, ophthalmopathy was set apart by a 13 V-J model. The blood repertoire included most of the expanded thyroid clonotypes above 0.001. With a median lead of approximately six months before onset, the model predicted ophthalmopathy.

This CDR3 comprises 12 residues. Trimming removed 7 bases from V and 1 base from J; junction bases left unmatched: 2. The V gene's germline CDR1 is SGDLS and CDR2 YYNGEE. This clonotype was detected ten times or more. The antigen remains unidentified. TCR beta CDR3 regions were amplified from RNA transcripts. Using the HTBI primer set, a first-round RT-PCR was run on the TCR CDR3. TCRdb re-derived calls from the multiplex PCR reads in MiXCR, one entry per CDR3 protein. The table lists under 700,000 distinct CDR3 sequences, around 17% of them singletons. Source material: blood. The sequence was obtained from a woman aged 18-35 years with Graves' hyperthyroidism. The chain links TRBV9 to TRBJ2-7, with TRBD1 matching 7 bases. The CDR3 sequence is CASGQESYEQYF. CDR3 sequence (DNA): TGTGCCAGCGGACAGGAGTCCTACGAGCAGTACTTC. The whole variable domain, remainder taken from reference TRBV9 and TRBJ2-7, is DSGVTQTPKHLITATGQRVTLRCSPRSGDLSVYWYQQSLDQGLQFLIQYYNGEERAKGNILERFSAQQFPDLHSELNLSSLELGDSALYFCASGQESYEQYFGPGTRLTVT.